This TCR beta chain was identified in a study of blood T cell repertoires in COVID-19 (dated by TCRdb to the early 2020s). At the level of the whole study: Samples covering the acute and convalescent phases of COVID-19 were provided by collaborators in the United States, Italy and Spain. The dataset comprised deeply sampled blood TCRbeta repertoires from subjects exposed to, actively infected with, or recovered from COVID-19. The samples were drawn from two sources: the first 160 participants of the ongoing ImmuneRACE study, and 950 to 1,500 subjects contributed by 6 global collaborators. Where available, HLA class I and class II types were taken from metadata supplied by the sample provider and were not determined by assay-based typing. A freely available public database, intended as a resource for researchers studying the immune response to SARS-CoV-2, is where the repertoires were released. The sample metadata nearly always contained a de-identified subject ID, COVID-19 status, age in years and sex. The prospective study material was composed of cDNA or gDNA derived from T cells, B-cell-depleted T cells, or PBMCs.

In regard to this clone: Its antigen remains unidentified. Base qualities are not recorded, but no much larger clone differs from it by a single base.

Findings and caveats that apply to the study as a whole: The amount of clinical and demographic metadata varied by source and participant and was provided uncurated.

TCRbeta CDR3 regions were amplified from genomic DNA using the immunoSEQ Assay, a bias-controlled multiplex PCR. The paper's data handling went like this. Within the assay, amplification of reference gene primers was used to estimate how many nucleated cells each sample contained. To quantify the absolute abundance of each unique TCRbeta CDR3 rearrangement, sequence reads were collapsed and filtered. Productive Simpson clonality was computed per sample as the square root of Simpson's diversity index over productive rearrangements. The table was pulled from immuneACCESS by TCRdb, which kept in-frame rearrangements only. Such tables lose some clones; where checked, under half of the loss comes from unresolved V genes, and the rest has no known cause. The D gene and trimming were derived from the DNA, and the V and J assignments and clone size from that table. The sample contains approximately 76,000 clones, roughly 89% of them found a single time. The ten largest clones take up 8% to 9.5% of the sample.

Trimming at the junction amounts to 5 bases on V and 3 bases on J, and the germline ends lie 14 bases apart. The CDR3 sequence holds 15 residues, the cysteine and phenylalanine included. Only CDR3 DNA remains: 45 bases, in frame from the first base. The germline V gene specifies SGHAT as CDR1 and FQNNGV as CDR2. Collaborating institutions collected whole blood in K2EDTA tubes following their own protocols. For TCRbeta analysis, collaborators shipped samples in one of three forms: frozen whole blood, isolated PBMCs, or DNA extracted from either of those sample types. The sequence links TRBV11-2 to TRBJ1-5; matching of 5 bases hints at TRBD1 as the D gene. The clonotype originates from a man between 25 and 39 years old with acute or convalescent COVID-19. Material: peripheral blood. The CDR3 corresponds to CASSPTGHYNQPQHF. Here is the DNA: TGTGCCAGCAGCCCTACCGGACATTACAATCAGCCCCAGCATTTT.